In its sample, the clone carrying this T cell receptor (beta chain) was seen a few times. Its cognate antigen is unknown. Germline CDR1 reads GTSNPN; CDR2 reads SVGIG (reference sequence). The ends lost 4 bases at V and 10 bases at J; junction bases unmatched: 6. This CDR3 contains 13 residues. Assay used: immunoSEQ multiplex PCR; TCRdb lists only in-frame clones, some missing. The data contain about 75,000 clones, roughly 85% of them singletons. This sample is part of a study of OX40 agonist ivuxolimab in advanced cancers. Study at large: Treatment of patients was with ivuxolimab, an agonistic anti-OX40 (CD134) antibody. Patients assigned to dose escalation were diagnosed with hepatocellular carcinoma, melanoma, renal cell or head and neck cancer.

Study-level results: Low normalized clonal expansion also occurred in some nonresponding patients.

The chain couples TRBV30 to TRBJ1-6; 8 bases match TRBD1. The sequence came from an adult with an advanced solid tumor such as melanoma, head and neck, liver or kidney cancer. The sample consisted of CD4+ or CD8+ T cells sorted from blood, taken in a trial of the OX40 agonist ivuxolimab. The CDR3 here is CAWTAGGESPLHF. In DNA form, the CDR3 reads TGTGCCTGGACGGCAGGGGGCGAATCACCCCTCCACTTT.